This T cell receptor (beta chain) was recovered during a study of cytomegalovirus exposure and HLA in healthy donors. Study-level findings and limits: Looking again later, the authors saw that most CMV-associated TCR beta chains seemed HLA-restricted. 87-base-pair reads could not separate some V segments, including TRBV6-2 and TRBV6-3. Accounts indicate the classifier identified cytomegalovirus status with strong specificity and sensitivity.

Missing from this donor's record is the CMV serostatus. Vbeta (60) and Jbeta (13) primers were used in the PCR. TCRdb keeps only in-frame clones here, not all; method: immunoSEQ multiplex PCR. The sample has roughly 150,000 clones; approximately 61% are singletons. As to this clone: The target antigen is unknown.

The V gene end was trimmed by 1 base and the J gene end by 7 bases; junction bases not matched to a gene: 10. The CDR3 consists of 16 residues. CDR1 SGHTA and CDR2 FQGTGA come from the germline V gene. This clonotype was sampled from a human donor in good health. Sequencing was carried out using PBMCs. The rearrangement links TRBV7-3 to TRBJ2-1; TRBD2 agrees at 7 bases. CDR3 region: CASSLMYRERGNEQFF. In DNA form, the CDR3 reads TGTGCCAGCAGCTTAATGTACCGGGAGCGGGGAAATGAGCAGTTCTTC. Based on the CDR3 plus reference TRBV7-3 and TRBJ2-1, the full variable domain is GAGVSQTPSNKVTEKGKYVELRCDPISGHTALYWYRQSLGQGPEFLIYFQGTGAADDSGLPNDRFFAVRPEGSVSTLKIQRTERGDSAVYLCASSLMYRERGNEQFFGPGTRLTVL.